The clone carrying this T cell receptor beta chain was seen only once. Its antigen is still unknown. The data were taken from a study of cytomegalovirus exposure and HLA in healthy donors. Study-wide results and limits: In vitro confirmation showed a few CMV-associated chains to be CMV antigen specific. According to a later analysis, TCR clusters from the first cohort tended to co-occur in the roughly 110 validation repertoires. Researchers catalogued approximately 160 TCR beta chains as cytomegalovirus-associated.

Assay: immunoSEQ multiplex PCR; the TCRdb copy retains only in-frame clones and omits some. The data show some 45,000 clones, 80% to 95% seen once. The receptor's source is a man aged 18 to 29 in good health and CMV-seronegative. Sequenced material: PBMCs.

DNA of the CDR3: TGTGCCAGCAGTTACTTGGGGACAGACAATGAAAAACTGTTTTTT. This sequence encodes CASSYLGTDNEKLFF. V and J are TRBV6-6 and TRBJ1-4, with TRBD1 matching over 7 bases. J was trimmed by 5 bases and V by 1 base; bases with no gene match: 4. CDR1 is MNHNY, CDR2 SVGAGI, per germline (reference sequence). The CDR3 length is 15 residues.